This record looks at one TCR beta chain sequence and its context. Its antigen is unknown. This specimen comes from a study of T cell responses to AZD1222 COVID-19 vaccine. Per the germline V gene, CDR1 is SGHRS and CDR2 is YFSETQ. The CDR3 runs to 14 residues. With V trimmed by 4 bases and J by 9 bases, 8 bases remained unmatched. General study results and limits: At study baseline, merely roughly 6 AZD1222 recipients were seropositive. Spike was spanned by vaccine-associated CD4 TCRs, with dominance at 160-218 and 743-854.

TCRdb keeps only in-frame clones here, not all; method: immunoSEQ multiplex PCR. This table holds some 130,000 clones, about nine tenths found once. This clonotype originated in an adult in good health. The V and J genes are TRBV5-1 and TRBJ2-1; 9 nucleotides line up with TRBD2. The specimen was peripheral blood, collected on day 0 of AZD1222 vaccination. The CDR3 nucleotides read TGCGCCAGCAGCACCCAGCGGGGGGCCTCTGAGCAGTTCTTC. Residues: CASSTQRGASEQFF.